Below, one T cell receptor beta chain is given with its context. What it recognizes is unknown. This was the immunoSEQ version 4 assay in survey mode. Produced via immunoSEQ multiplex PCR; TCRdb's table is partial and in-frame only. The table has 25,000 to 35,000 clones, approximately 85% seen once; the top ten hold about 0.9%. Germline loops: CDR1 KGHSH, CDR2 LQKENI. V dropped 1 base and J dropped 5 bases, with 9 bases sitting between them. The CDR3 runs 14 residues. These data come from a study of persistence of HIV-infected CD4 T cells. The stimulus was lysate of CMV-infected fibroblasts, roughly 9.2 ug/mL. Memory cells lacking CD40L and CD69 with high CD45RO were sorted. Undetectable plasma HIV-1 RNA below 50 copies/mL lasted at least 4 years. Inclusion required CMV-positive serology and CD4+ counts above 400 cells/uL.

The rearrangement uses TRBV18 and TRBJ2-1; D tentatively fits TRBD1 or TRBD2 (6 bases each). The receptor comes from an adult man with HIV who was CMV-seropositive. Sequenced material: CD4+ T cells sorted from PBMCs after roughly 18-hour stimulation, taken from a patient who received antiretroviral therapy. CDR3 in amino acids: CASSPRRDNNEQFF. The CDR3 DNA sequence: TGTGCCAGCTCACCACGGAGGGACAACAATGAGCAGTTCTTC.